A selection of T cell receptor beta chains follows, all from one sample in a study of blood T cell repertoires in COVID-19. Generated by immunoSEQ multiplex PCR, the TCRdb table keeps only in-frame clones and is missing some. The repertoire holds 200,000 to 300,000 clones, with around 87% as singletons. Sequences were obtained from peripheral blood. These receptors were obtained from a woman aged 55-69 years with COVID-19, enrolled during active disease. Both conserved end residues are part of each CDR3. Fields, in order: J gene, clone size, V gene, D gene, CDR3 DNA, CDR3 protein. A D gene is named only where the DNA matches it firmly. Size tells how often a clone was seen (once, few, many) or the class of an expanded clone, and some rows leave it out.

TRBJ1-1,.,TRBV12-5,.,TGTGCTAGTGGTTTGTCGTACCCCCCGGGCACTGAAGCTTTCTTT,CASGLSYPPGTEAFF
TRBJ2-6,.,TRBV7-2,.,TGTGCCAGCAGCTTAGTCGGGGAAGGGCTTTCTGGGGCCAACGTCCTGACTTTC,CASSLVGEGLSGANVLTF
TRBJ2-1,.,TRBV10-3,TRBD2,TGTGCCACCCTAGCGGTGGCCTACAATGAGCAGTTCTTC,CATLAVAYNEQFF
TRBJ2-7,.,TRBV2,TRBD2,TGTGCCAGCAGTGAAGGTCTAGCGGGAGATGGCGACGAGCAGTACTTC,CASSEGLAGDGDEQYF
TRBJ1-3,.,TRBV30,TRBD1,TGTGCCTGGACCAGGGACAGCTCTGGAAACACCATATATTTT,CAWTRDSSGNTIYF
TRBJ2-5,once,TRBV4-2,TRBD2,TGTGCCAGCAGCAGTCATGAAGCTAGCGGAGAGACCCAGTACTTC,CASSSHEASGETQYF
TRBJ1-1,once,TRBV7-8,TRBD1,TGTGCCAGCAGCGCATACGGGACAGGCACTGAAGCTTTCTTT,CASSAYGTGTEAFF
TRBJ2-1,.,TRBV18,.,TGTGCCAGCTCTAAGACTAGTAACGGGCGGGATGAGCAGTTCTTC,CASSKTSNGRDEQFF
TRBJ2-7,.,TRBV19,TRBD2,TGTGCCAGTCGGACTAGCGGGAGGGCCAGTTTGTACGAGCAGTACTTC,CASRTSGRASLYEQYF
TRBJ1-4,.,TRBV28,.,TGTGCCAGCAGTTTACTAGGCAGGGGTGATGAAAAACTGTTTTTT,CASSLLGRGDEKLFF
TRBJ2-1,.,TRBV7-2,TRBD1,TGTGCCAGCACCCGGAATCCGGGACAGGGGGCTTACAATGAGCAGTTCTTC,CASTRNPGQGAYNEQFF
TRBJ2-3,.,TRBV7-9,TRBD2,TGTGCCAGCAGCTCGATTTTAGCGGGAATTTCTAGCACAGATACGCAGTATTTT,CASSSILAGISSTDTQYF
TRBJ2-7,.,TRBV6-5,.,TGTGCCAGCAGTTTAACCTACGAGCAGTACTTC,CASSLTYEQYF
TRBJ1-2,.,TRBV5-1,.,TGCGCCAGCAGCCCGGGGGACCGCGATGGCTACACCTTC,CASSPGDRDGYTF
TRBJ2-7,.,TRBV5-1,.,TGCGCCAGCAGCCCCGGGGTTATGGCGGGATCCTACGAGCAGTACTTC,CASSPGVMAGSYEQYF
TRBJ2-7,.,TRBV20-1,.,TGCAGTGCTAGTGGAGACAGAGATTACGAGCAGTACTTC,CSASGDRDYEQYF
TRBJ2-2,.,TRBV6-5,.,TGTGCCAGCAGTTACAAGCAGGGTGGACACGGGGAGCTGTTTTTT,CASSYKQGGHGELFF
TRBJ2-2,.,TRBV5-4,.,TGTGCCAGCAGCCTGGGACTGCGGACTGGGGAGCTGTTTTTT,CASSLGLRTGELFF
TRBJ2-5,.,TRBV4-2,.,TGTGCCAGCAGCCATGGCACACCAGGAAGCCAAGAGACCCAGTACTTC,CASSHGTPGSQETQYF
TRBJ1-1,.,TRBV7-2,.,TGTGCCAGCAGCTTAGTATCCGTCCGTGAAGCTTTCTTT,CASSLVSVREAFF
TRBJ1-1,.,TRBV30,.,TGTGCCTGGAGTGTAGGGGACACGAACACTGAAGCTTTCTTT,CAWSVGDTNTEAFF
TRBJ2-5,.,TRBV5-5,TRBD2,TGTGCCAGCAGCTCGACTAGCGGGACACTAGAGACCCAGTACTTC,CASSSTSGTLETQYF
TRBJ1-5,.,TRBV19,.,TGTGCCAGTAGTATGTGGGGGCCGGGCAATCAGCCCCAGCATTTT,CASSMWGPGNQPQHF
TRBJ1-5,.,TRBV27,.,TGTGCCAGCAGTTTAACGATCCGACTGCCCCAGCATTTT,CASSLTIRLPQHF
TRBJ1-1,.,TRBV11-2,.,TGTGCCAGCAGCGGAGTACCGTCAGAAGCTTTCTTT,CASSGVPSEAFF
TRBJ2-7,many,TRBV4-1,.,TGCGCCAGCAGCGCCAGACTGATTTTGAGCTACGAGCAGTACTTC,CASSARLILSYEQYF
TRBJ1-5,.,TRBV27,TRBD1,TGTGCCAGCAGTTTATTGGCTGGCACAGGGGGCGATCAGCCCCAGCATTTT,CASSLLAGTGGDQPQHF
TRBJ2-3,.,TRBV14,.,TGTGCCAGCAGCCAAGGTCAGGATCACACAGATACGCAGTATTTT,CASSQGQDHTDTQYF